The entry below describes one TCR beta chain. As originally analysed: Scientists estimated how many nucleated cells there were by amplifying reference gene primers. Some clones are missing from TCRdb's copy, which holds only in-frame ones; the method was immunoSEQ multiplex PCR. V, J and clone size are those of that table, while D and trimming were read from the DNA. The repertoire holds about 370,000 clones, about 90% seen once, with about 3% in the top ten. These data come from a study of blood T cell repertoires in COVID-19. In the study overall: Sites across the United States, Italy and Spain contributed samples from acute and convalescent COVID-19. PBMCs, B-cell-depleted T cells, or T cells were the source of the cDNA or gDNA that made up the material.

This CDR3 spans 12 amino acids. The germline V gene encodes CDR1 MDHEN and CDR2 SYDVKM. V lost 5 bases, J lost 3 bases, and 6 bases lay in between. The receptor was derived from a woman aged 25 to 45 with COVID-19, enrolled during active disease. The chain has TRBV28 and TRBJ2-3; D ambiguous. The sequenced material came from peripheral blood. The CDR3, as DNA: TGTGCCAGCAGTACCACAACAGATACGCAGTATTTT. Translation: CASSTTTDTQYF.